This note documents a single TCR beta chain sequence. Its antigen remains unidentified. No per-base quality is available; no much larger clone lies one base away. Instrument used: Illumina NovaSeq 6000. Using 5'RACE with constant-segment primers, TCRalpha and TCRbeta cDNA libraries were constructed, with sample barcodes and unique molecular identifiers added in the process. RNA was extracted from every sample with Trizol reagent. Libraries were amplified in two PCR steps, with a second sample barcode and Illumina TruSeq adapters added in the second step. Libraries were sequenced on an Illumina NovaSeq with 2 x 150 bp paired-end reads. Regarding the original processing steps: Reads were demultiplexed and collapsed into UMI-guided consensus sequences with migec v1.2.7. Using mixcr v2.1.11, the UMI consensuses were aligned to TRA and TRB V and J templates and assembled into clonotypes. Expanded or contracted clonotypes were those called significant by both edgeR and NoisET, with noise models trained on biological replicates. For edgeR calls, a false discovery rate-adjusted p below 0.01 and a log2 fold-change threshold of 1 were applied. As an exploratory analysis of dynamics, PCA with hierarchical clustering was applied to max-normalized trajectories of the 1000 most abundant clonotypes. Each responding clone was given a CD4 or CD8 phenotype based on the CD4+ and CD8+ repertoires, which had been sequenced separately. The public reads were reanalyzed by TCRdb: fastp trimming at Q25, MiXCR alignment, in-frame beta chains only. All rows with the same CDR3 protein become a single entry with the most common DNA and genes. V and J calls and clone size were set by TCRdb, not the authors. The sample records approximately 400,000 distinct CDR3 sequences, 20% to 25% of which are singletons. The ten largest clones take up about 8.7% of the sample.

This sample is drawn from a study of T-cell memory formation after mild COVID-19 (dated by TCRdb to the early 2020s). For the wider study: TCR sequence clusters from the two donors were largely donor specific. In a couple of donors, T-cell clones that expanded and contracted after mild COVID-19 were tracked by sequencing TCRalpha and TCRbeta repertoires over time. The cohort comprised two young, previously healthy adult volunteers, one female and one male. What the authors observed across the whole study: Clones contracting from day 15 to 85 had balanced CD4/CD8 phenotypes, while a second wave expanding from day 15 to 37 was biased towards CD4+. The study included only a couple of mild cases, and larger cohorts that include severe cases with pre-infection samples were judged to be necessary. Contracting CD4+ clones appeared mostly in the CM and EM memory subsets, whereas CD8+ clones were enriched in EMRA. Some responding clones were detected in pre-infection memory, suggesting pre-existing cross-reactive memory T cells joined the SARS-CoV-2 response. SARS-CoV-2 specificity of the second-wave clones peaking on day 37 was not confirmed.

Sequences SEHNR (CDR1) and FQNEAQ (CDR2) are obtained from the germline V gene (reference sequence). The junction shows trimming of 4 bases on V and 4 bases on J, plus 13 bases between the germline ends. Taken from cysteine to phenylalanine, the CDR3 has 14 residues. Solely the CDR3 DNA is kept, with 42 bases framed from the first base. PBMCs were isolated by Ficoll-Paque density gradient centrifugation. The sequencing input was PBMCs or a T cell subset sorted from them (not recorded which). This receptor was obtained from an adult woman who had mild COVID-19 (a few samples of this study predate the infection). The sample titles of this study are shuffled in the database, so cell type and time point are left out; the donor was told from shared clones. This chain joins TRBV7-9 to TRBJ2-5; the D gene cannot be resolved beyond TRBD1 or TRBD2, each matching 5 bases. The sequence in DNA is TGTGCCAGCAGCTCATTCGGGGCAGGAGAGACCCAGTACTTC. It codes for CASSSFGAGETQYF.